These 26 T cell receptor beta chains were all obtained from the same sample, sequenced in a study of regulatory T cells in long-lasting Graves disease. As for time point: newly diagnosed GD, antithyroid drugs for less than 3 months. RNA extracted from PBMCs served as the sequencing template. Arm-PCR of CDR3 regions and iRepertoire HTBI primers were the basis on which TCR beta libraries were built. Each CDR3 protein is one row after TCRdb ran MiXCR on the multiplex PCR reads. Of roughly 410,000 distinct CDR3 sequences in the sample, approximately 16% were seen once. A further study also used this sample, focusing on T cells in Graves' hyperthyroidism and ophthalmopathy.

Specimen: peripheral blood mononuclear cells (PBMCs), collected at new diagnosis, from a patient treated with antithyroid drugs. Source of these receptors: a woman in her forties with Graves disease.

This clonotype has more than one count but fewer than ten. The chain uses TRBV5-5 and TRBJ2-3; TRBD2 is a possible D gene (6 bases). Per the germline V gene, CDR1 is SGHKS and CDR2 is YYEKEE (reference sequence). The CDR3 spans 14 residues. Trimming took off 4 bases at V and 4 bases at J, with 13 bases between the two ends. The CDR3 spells CASSLPGGPDTQYF. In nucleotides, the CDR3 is TGTGCCAGCAGCCTCCCCGGGGGTCCAGATACGCAGTATTTT.

The CDR3, as DNA: TGTGCTAGTGGTTTGGACAGTCCCAGCTCCTATAATTCACCCCTCCACTTT. Translated: CASGLDSPSSYNSPLHF. The J gene is TRBJ1-6, the V gene TRBV12-5; D ambiguous. The V end lost 1 base, the J end lost 0 bases, and 10 bases lay between the germline ends. This CDR3 spans 17 amino acids. Germline V gives CDR1 LGHNT, CDR2 FRNRAP. The variable domain in full, with the rest retrieved from reference TRBV12-5 and TRBJ1-6, is DARVTQTPRHKVTEMGQEVTMRCQPILGHNTVFWYRQTMMQGLELLAYFRNRAPLDDSGMPKDRFSAEMPDATLATLKIQPSEPRDSAVYFCASGLDSPSSYNSPLHFGNGTRLTVT.

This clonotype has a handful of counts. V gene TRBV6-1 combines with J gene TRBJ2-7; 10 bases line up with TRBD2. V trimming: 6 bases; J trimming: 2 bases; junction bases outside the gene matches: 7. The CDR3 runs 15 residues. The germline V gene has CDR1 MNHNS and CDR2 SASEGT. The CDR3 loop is CASSITSGDTYEQYF. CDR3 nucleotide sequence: TGTGCCAGCAGCATAACTAGCGGGGATACCTACGAGCAGTACTTC.

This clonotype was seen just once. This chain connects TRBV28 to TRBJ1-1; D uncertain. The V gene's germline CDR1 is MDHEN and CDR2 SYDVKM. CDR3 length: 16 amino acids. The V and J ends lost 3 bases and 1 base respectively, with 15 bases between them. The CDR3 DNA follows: TGTGCCAGCAGTTTTGAATTTCGAGGAGAGAACACTGAAGCTTTCTTT. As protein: CASSFEFRGENTEAFF.

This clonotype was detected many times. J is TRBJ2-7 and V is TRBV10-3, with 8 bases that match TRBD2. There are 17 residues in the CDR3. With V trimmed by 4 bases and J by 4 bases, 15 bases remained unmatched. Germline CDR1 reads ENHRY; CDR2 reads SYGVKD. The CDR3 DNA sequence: TGTGCCATCAGTGGGGGGACCTCCGGGACTAGTATATACGAGCAGTACTTC. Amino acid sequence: CAISGGTSGTSIYEQYF.

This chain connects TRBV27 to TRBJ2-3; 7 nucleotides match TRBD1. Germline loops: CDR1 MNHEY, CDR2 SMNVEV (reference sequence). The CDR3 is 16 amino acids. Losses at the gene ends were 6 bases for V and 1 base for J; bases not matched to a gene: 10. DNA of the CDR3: TGTGCCAGCAGACCTAAACAGGGGCTGGGCACAGATACGCAGTATTTT. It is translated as CASRPKQGLGTDTQYF.

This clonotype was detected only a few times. The CDR3 here is CASEGESTDTQYF. The CDR3 region has the DNA TGTGCCAGCGAGGGAGAGAGCACAGATACGCAGTATTTT. V and J are TRBV3-1 and TRBJ2-3, with a possible D match to TRBD2 (5 bases). Trimming removed 8 bases at V and 0 bases at J, with 9 bases between. The germline gives CDR1 LGHDT, CDR2 YNNKEL (reference sequence). CDR3 length: 13 residues.

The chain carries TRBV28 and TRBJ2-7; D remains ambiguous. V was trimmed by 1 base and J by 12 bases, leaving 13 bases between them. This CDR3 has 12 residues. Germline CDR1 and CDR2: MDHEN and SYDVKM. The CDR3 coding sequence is TGTGCCAGCAGTTTATTGGCAGCCCGAGTGTACTTC. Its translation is CASSLLAARVYF.

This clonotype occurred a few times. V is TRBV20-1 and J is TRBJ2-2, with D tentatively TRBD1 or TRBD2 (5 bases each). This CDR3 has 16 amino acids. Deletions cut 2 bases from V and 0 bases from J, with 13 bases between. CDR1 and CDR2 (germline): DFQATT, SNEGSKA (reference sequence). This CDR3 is CSARPQGPPNTGELFF. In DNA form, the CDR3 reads TGCAGTGCTAGACCGCAGGGACCTCCGAACACCGGGGAGCTGTTTTTT.

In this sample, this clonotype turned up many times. The CDR3 protein is CASSSSFGTDTQYF. For the CDR3, the DNA is TGTGCCAGCAGCTCTAGCTTCGGAACAGATACGCAGTATTTT. The chain recombines TRBV7-9 with TRBJ2-3, with D perhaps TRBD2 (5 bases). CDR3 length: 14 amino acids. V shed 4 bases and J shed 3 bases, with 11 bases lying between them. CDR1 is SEHNR, CDR2 FQNEAQ, per germline (reference sequence).

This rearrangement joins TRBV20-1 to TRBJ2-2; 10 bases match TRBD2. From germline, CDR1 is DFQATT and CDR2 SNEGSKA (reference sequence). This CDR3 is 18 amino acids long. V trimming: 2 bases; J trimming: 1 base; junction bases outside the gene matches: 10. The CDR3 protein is CSARPISLAGQNTGELFF. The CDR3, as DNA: TGCAGTGCTAGACCCATTTCACTAGCGGGGCAGAACACCGGGGAGCTGTTTTTT.

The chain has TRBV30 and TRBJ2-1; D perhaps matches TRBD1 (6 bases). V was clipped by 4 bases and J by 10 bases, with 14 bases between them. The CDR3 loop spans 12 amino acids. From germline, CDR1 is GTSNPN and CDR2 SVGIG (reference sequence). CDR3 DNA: TGTGCCTGGATACAGGGTCTAGGCGAGCAGTTCTTC. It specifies CAWIQGLGEQFF.

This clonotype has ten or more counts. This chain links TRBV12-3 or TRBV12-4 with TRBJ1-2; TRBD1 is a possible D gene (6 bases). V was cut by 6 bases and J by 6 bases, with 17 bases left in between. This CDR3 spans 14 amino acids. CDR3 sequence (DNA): TGTGCCAGCAGCCCTGGGGACACTCCTAATGGCTACACCTTC. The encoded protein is CASSPGDTPNGYTF.

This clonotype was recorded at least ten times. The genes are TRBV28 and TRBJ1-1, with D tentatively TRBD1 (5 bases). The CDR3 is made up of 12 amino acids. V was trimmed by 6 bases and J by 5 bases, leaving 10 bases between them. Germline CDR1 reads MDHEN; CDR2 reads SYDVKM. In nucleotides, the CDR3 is TGTGCCAGCAGAGGGACGCGGACTGAAGCTTTCTTT. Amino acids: CASRGTRTEAFF.

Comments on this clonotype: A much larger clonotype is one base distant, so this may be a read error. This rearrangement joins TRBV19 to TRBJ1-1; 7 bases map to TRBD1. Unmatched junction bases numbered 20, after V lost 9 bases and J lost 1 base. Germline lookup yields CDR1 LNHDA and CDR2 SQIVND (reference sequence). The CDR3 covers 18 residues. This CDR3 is CASFHLGRGYSRNTEAFF. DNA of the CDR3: TGTGCCAGCTTTCACTTAGGCAGGGGGTACTCGAGGAACACTGAAGCTTTCTTT.

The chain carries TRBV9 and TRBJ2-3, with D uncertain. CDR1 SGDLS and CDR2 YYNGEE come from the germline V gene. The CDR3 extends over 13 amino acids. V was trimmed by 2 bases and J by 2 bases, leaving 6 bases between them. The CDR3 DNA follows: TGTGCCAGCAGCGTCATACTCACAGATACGCAGTATTTT. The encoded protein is CASSVILTDTQYF.

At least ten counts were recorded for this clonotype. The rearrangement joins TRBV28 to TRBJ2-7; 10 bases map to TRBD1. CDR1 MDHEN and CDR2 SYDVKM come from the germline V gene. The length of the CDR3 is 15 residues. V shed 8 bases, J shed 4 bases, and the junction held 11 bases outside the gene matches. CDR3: CASPPPGTGVYEQYF. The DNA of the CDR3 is TGTGCCAGCCCTCCTCCCGGGACAGGGGTGTACGAGCAGTACTTC. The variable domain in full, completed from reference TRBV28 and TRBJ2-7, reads DVKVTQSSRYLVKRTGEKVFLECVQDMDHENMFWYRQDPGLGLRLIYFSYDVKMKEKGDIPEGYSVSREKKERFSLILESASTNQTSMYLCASPPPGTGVYEQYFGPGTRLTVT.

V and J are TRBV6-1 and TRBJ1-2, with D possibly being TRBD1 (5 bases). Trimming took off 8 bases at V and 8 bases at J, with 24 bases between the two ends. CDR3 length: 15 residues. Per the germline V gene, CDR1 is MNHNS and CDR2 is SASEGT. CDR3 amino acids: CASLAGPSGTGGYTF. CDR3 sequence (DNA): TGTGCCAGCTTGGCCGGGCCCTCGGGGACGGGAGGCTACACCTTC.

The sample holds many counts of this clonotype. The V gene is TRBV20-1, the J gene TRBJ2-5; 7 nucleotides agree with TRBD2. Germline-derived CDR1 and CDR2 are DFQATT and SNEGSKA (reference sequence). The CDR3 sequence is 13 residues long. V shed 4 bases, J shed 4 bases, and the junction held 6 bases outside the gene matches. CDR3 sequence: CSAKAGVRETQYF. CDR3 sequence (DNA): TGCAGTGCTAAGGCGGGAGTTAGAGAGACCCAGTACTTC.

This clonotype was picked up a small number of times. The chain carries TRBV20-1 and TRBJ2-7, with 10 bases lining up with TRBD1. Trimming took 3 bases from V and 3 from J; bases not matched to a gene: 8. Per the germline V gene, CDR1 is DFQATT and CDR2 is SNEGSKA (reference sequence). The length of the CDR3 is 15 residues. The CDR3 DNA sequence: TGCAGTGCTAGCCGTTGGGACAGGGGAGTCTACGAGCAGTACTTC. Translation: CSASRWDRGVYEQYF.

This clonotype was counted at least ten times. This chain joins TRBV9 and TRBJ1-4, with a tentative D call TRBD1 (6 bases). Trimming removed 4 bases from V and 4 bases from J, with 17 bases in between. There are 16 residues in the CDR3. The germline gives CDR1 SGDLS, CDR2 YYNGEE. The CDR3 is CASSPGAGGGNEKLFF. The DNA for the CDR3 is TGTGCCAGCAGCCCAGGGGCCGGGGGTGGTAATGAAAAACTGTTTTTT.

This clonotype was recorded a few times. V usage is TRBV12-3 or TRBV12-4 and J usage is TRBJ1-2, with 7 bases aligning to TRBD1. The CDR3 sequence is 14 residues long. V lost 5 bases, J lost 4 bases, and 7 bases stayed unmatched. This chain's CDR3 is CASSPGTETYGYTF. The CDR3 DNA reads TGTGCCAGCAGTCCAGGGACAGAGACCTATGGCTACACCTTC.

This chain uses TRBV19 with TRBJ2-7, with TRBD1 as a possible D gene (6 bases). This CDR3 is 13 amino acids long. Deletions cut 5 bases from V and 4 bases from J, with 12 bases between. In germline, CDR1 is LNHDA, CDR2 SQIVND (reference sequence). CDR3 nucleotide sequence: TGTGCCAGTAGTCAACACAGGGATTACGAGCAGTACTTC. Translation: CASSQHRDYEQYF.

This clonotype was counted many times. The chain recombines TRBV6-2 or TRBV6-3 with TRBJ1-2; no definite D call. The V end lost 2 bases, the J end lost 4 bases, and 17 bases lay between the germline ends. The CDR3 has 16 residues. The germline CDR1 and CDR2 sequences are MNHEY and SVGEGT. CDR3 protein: CASSYPPRHDGYGYTF. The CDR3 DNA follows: TGTGCCAGCAGTTACCCCCCACGACATGACGGCTATGGCTACACCTTC.

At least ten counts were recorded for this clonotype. The chain's CDR3 is CASSPRTSGLHNEQFF. As DNA, the CDR3 is TGTGCCAGCAGCCCCAGGACTAGCGGGCTCCACAATGAGCAGTTCTTC. The genes are TRBV7-8 and TRBJ2-1, with 11 bases fitting TRBD2. Losses at the gene ends were 5 bases for V and 5 bases for J; bases not matched to a gene: 8. The CDR3 extends over 16 amino acids. The germline gives CDR1 SGHVS, CDR2 FQNEAQ.

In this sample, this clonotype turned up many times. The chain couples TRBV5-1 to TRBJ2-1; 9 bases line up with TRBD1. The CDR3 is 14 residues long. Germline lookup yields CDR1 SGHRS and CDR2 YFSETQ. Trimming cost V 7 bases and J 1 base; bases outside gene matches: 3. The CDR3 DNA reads TGCGCCAGCGTCGGGACAGGGTCCTACAATGAGCAGTTCTTC. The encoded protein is CASVGTGSYNEQFF.